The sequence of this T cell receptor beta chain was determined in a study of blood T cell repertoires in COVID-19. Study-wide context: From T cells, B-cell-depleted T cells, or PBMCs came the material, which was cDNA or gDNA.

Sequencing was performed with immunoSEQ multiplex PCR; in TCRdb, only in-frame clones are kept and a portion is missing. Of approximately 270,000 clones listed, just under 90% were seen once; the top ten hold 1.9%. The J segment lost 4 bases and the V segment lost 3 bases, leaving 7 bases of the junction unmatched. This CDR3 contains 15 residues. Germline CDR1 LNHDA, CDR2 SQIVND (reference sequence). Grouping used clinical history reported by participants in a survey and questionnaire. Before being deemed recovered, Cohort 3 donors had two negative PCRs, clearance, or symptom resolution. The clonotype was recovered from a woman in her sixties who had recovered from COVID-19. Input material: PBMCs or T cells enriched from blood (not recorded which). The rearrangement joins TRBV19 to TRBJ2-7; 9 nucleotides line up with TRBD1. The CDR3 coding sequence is TGTGCCAGTAGTATGGGGACAGGGAGTCTATACGAGCAGTACTTC. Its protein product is CASSMGTGSLYEQYF.